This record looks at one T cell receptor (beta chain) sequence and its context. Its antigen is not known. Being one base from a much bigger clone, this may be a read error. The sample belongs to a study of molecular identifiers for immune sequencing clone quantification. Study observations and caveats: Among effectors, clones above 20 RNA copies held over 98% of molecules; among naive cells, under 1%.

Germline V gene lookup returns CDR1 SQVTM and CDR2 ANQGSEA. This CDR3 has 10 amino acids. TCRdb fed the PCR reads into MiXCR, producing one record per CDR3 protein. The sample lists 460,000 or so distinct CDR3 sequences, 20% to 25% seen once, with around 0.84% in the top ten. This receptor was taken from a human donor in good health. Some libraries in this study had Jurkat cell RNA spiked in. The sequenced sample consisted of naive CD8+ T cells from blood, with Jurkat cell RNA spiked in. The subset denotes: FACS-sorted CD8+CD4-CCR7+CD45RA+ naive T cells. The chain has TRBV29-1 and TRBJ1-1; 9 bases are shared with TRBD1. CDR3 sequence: CSGDREEALF. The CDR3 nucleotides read TGCAGCGGGGACAGGGAGGAAGCTCTCTTT.